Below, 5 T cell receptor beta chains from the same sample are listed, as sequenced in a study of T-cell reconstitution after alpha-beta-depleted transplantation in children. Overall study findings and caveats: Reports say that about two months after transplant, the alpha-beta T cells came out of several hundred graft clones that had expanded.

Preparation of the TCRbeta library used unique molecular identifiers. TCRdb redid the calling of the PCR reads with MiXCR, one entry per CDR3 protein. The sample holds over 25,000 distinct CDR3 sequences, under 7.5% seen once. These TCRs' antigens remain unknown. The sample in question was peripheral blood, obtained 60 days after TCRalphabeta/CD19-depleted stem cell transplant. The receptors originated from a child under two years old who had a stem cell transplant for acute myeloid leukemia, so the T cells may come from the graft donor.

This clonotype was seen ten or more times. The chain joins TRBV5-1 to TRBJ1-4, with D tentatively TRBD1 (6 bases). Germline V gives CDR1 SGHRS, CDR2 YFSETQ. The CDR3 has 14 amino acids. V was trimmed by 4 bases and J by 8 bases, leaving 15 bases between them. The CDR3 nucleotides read TGCGCCAGCAGCACCGGACAGCGGTTCGAAAAACTGTTTTTT. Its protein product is CASSTGQRFEKLFF.

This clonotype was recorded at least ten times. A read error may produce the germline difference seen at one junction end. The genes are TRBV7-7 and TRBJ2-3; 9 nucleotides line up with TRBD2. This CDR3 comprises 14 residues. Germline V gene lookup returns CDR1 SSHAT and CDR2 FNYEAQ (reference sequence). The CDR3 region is CASSSGLAADTQYF. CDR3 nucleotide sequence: TGTGCTAGCAGCTCGGGACTAGCTGCAGATACGCAGTATTTT.

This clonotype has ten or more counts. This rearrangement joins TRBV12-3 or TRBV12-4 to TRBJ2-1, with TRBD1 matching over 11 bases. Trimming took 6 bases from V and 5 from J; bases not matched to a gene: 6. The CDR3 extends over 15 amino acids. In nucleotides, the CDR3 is TGTGCCAGCAGCCTTCGGGACAGGGGGGACAATGAGCAGTTCTTC. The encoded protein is CASSLRDRGDNEQFF.

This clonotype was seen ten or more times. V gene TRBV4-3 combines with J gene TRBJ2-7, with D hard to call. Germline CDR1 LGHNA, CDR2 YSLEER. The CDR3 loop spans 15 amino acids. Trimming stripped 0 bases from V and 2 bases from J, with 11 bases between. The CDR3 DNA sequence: TGCGCCAGCAGCCAAGACCGTAGCAGAGCCTACGAGCAGTACTTC. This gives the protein CASSQDRSRAYEQYF.

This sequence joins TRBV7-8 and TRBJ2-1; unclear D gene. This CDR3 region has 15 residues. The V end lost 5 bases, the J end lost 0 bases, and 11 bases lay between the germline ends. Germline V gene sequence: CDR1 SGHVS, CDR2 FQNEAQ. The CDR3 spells CASSEAAGSYNEQFF. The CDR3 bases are TGTGCCAGCAGCGAAGCCGCCGGCTCCTACAATGAGCAGTTCTTC.